These 5 T cell receptor beta chains came from one sample sequenced in a study of identical twins. MiXCR, run by TCRdb on the 5' RACE reads, gives a single entry per CDR3 protein. The table has roughly 630,000 distinct CDR3 sequences, just over 7% seen once. These data were likewise used in another study, on yellow fever vaccine responses in identical twins.

The sample was PBMCs. The receptors stem from a young woman in good health.

This chain uses TRBV18 with TRBJ2-1, with TRBD2 matching 8 bases. CDR3 length equals 15 residues. The V gene end was trimmed by 0 bases and the J gene end by 7 bases; junction bases not matched to a gene: 5. CDR1 is KGHSH and CDR2 is LQKENI in the germline V gene. The CDR3 sequence: CASSPPVGTRNEQFF. The CDR3 nucleotides are TGTGCCAGCTCACCACCGGTTGGGACTAGAAATGAGCAGTTCTTC.

The chain combines TRBV12-3 or TRBV12-4 with TRBJ2-2, with TRBD2 as a possible D gene (5 bases). The V and J ends lost 6 bases and 4 bases respectively, with 9 bases between them. CDR3 length equals 13 residues. The CDR3 here is CASRELGTGELFF. DNA of the CDR3: TGTGCCAGCAGAGAACTAGGCACCGGGGAGCTGTTTTTT.

This clonotype occurred a few times. V and J are TRBV5-1 and TRBJ2-1, with 13 positions matching TRBD2. This CDR3 has 16 amino acids. V lost 4 bases to trimming and J lost 9 bases; unmatched junction nucleotides: 10. Germline loops: CDR1 SGHRS, CDR2 YFSETQ. The CDR3 reads CASSPRTSGSSGEQFF. CDR3 DNA: TGCGCCAGCAGCCCCCGGACTAGCGGGAGTTCGGGTGAGCAGTTCTTC.

This clonotype was picked up many times. CDR3 region: CASRGGQDLANYGYTF. CDR3 nucleotide sequence: TGTGCCAGCAGGGGGGGGCAGGATCTCGCTAACTATGGCTACACCTTC. The J gene is TRBJ1-2, the V gene TRBV28; weak D call: TRBD1 (6 bases). Germline-derived CDR1 and CDR2 are MDHEN and SYDVKM. There are 16 residues in the CDR3. The V and J ends lost 6 bases and 0 bases respectively, with 17 bases between them.

V is TRBV20-1 and J is TRBJ2-1, with TRBD2 matching over 10 bases. The V and J ends lost 5 bases and 4 bases, in that order; junction bases with no gene match: 5. This CDR3 has 14 residues. Germline values: CDR1 DFQATT, CDR2 SNEGSKA (reference sequence). The CDR3 DNA follows: TGCAGTGCTCCTAGCGGGAGCAAGTACAATGAGCAGTTCTTC. Protein: CSAPSGSKYNEQFF.